This TCR beta chain was captured in a study of T cell responses to AZD1222 COVID-19 vaccine. The study, taken as a whole, reports: Researchers report vaccine-associated CD4 TCRs spanning spike, with dominance at 160-218 and 743-854. Repertoire sampling was restricted to post-peak T cell response timepoints. Spike-specific TCR repertoires showed rising breadth and depth after two AZD1222 doses.

TCRdb's table, derived via immunoSEQ multiplex PCR, lists solely in-frame clones and lacks some. The sample carries about 140,000 clones, roughly 90% recorded once. For this clone: Its target is unknown.

The V and J ends lost 0 bases and 1 base respectively, with 13 bases between them. The V gene's germline CDR1 is SGDLS and CDR2 YYNGEE. This CDR3 region has 16 residues. This TCR came from an adult who received the AZD1222 COVID-19 vaccine. Here the sequenced sample was peripheral blood, taken 28 days after the second AZD1222 dose. This chain uses TRBV9 with TRBJ1-2; D is ambiguous. The CDR3 bases are TGTGCCAGCAGCGTAGGATGGGTCGGAAATAACTATGGCTACACCTTC. Its translation is CASSVGWVGNNYGYTF.